The sequence of this TCR beta chain was determined in a study of Ad26.COV2.S vaccination and SARS-CoV-2 variants (dated by TCRdb to the early 2020s). The study in broad terms: Donors in the vaccine arm were drawn from COV1001, a multicentre, randomized, double-blind, placebo-controlled phase I-IIa trial testing Ad26.COV2.S in healthy adults. Investigators remained blinded to trial group allocation during experiments and outcome assessment. The TCR-sequenced set comprised approximately 32 samples: approximately 19 Ad26.COV2.S vaccine recipients, 5 placebo recipients and 8 SARS-CoV-2 convalescent individuals. Ad26.COV2.S was given intramuscularly at 5x10^10 or 1x10^11 viral particles, as a single shot or as two shots 56 days apart. The specificity and breadth of SARS-CoV-2-reactive T cell receptors after Ad26.COV2.S vaccination were assessed by TCRbeta repertoire sequencing. Trial participants were randomized into five groups of five: low-dose or high-dose Ad26.COV2.S given once or twice, or placebo on both occasions.

The immunoSEQ Assay was the method used to sequence TCRbeta CDR3 regions. After extraction, genomic DNA underwent amplification by bias-controlled multiplex PCR, followed by high-throughput sequencing. The original pipeline was this. To quantify the absolute abundance of every unique TCRbeta CDR3 region, sequences were collapsed and filtered. Usable DNA was measured by amplifying reference genes present in all nucleated cells, and TCRbeta template counts were normalized to that usable DNA to estimate T cell fraction. Repertoire TCRs were annotated as SARS-CoV-2-specific by exact matching of V gene, CDR3 amino acid sequence and J gene to a known reactive TCR set. The reference SARS-CoV-2 TCR set came from MIRA and was filtered for enrichment in COVID-19-positive ImmuneCODE repertoires, removing public or cross-reactive TCRs. Drawing on the MIRA antigens, annotated TCRs were analysed further at the level of specific ORF or position within ORF. Breadth was defined as the number of annotated unique rearrangements divided by the total number of unique productive rearrangements, and depth was defined as the summed frequency of the annotated unique rearrangements. Group comparisons of TCR breadth used two-sided Wilcoxon rank-sum tests. Sourced from immuneACCESS, this table was stored by TCRdb with only in-frame sequences that have V and J called. A share of the clones is absent; for the studies checked, an unresolved V gene accounts for under half, and the remainder has no known explanation. Clone size and the V and J calls come from that table; the DNA yielded D and trimming. The sample table holds about 440,000 clones, of which 90% were seen once. The ten biggest clones cover roughly 3.9% of the sample.

With respect to this clone: What this receptor recognizes is not known. No qualities accompany the bases; no much larger clone lies one base away.

Taken with the paper, the label for treatment or condition translates to: 19 received Ad26.COV2.S at low or high dose, single or two shots; 5 received placebo; per-sample allocation not given. For vaccine and placebo recipients, repertoires were sequenced using samples collected on day 63 after the first injection. Between 29 July and 7 August 2020, Cohort 1b enrolled about two dozen adults aged 18-55 years at one site in Boston, USA. Ad26.COV2.S consisted of a replication-incompetent adenovirus type 26 vector by which a prefusion-stabilized SARS-CoV-2 spike protein from the original Wuhan strain was expressed. Summary of the overall study and its limitations: After vaccination, spike-specific CD8+ and CD4+ T cell responses were reported to show substantial breadth. Spike-specific TCR breadth was higher in Ad26.COV2.S recipients than in placebo recipients (P = 0.0014). The authors noted that the TCR breadth and depth analyses may have underestimated total T cell responses. The study was not powered for comparison of responses between vaccine doses or regimens. Non-spike TCR breadth was comparable between vaccine and placebo recipients, consistent with the vaccine containing only spike.

Here the sequenced sample was peripheral blood, taken in a trial of Ad26.COV2.S vaccine versus placebo. The source is a person aged 18 to 59 who received the Ad26.COV2.S COVID-19 vaccine or a placebo.

Read as DNA, the sequence is TGTGCCACCAGTGACCCCGGGACAGTAGGAGTGCAGCCCCAGCATTTT. This is translated as CATSDPGTVGVQPQHF. The V and J genes are TRBV24-1 and TRBJ1-5; a stretch of 7 junction bases matches TRBD1. Taken from the germline V gene, the CDR1 and CDR2 loops are KGHDR and SFDVKD. The CDR3 holds 16 amino acids from the cysteine to the phenylalanine. Only CDR3 DNA is held: 48 bases, read in frame from base 1. The V end gives up 4 bases and the J end 7 bases, leaving 12 bases in the junction not matched to a gene.